This section outlines one T cell receptor beta chain sequence together with its context. The germline gives CDR1 MNHEY, CDR2 SMNVEV (reference sequence). CDR3 length equals 22 residues. V lost 2 bases to trimming and J lost 3 bases; unmatched junction nucleotides: 17. This record comes from a study of cytomegalovirus exposure and HLA in healthy donors. PCR primers comprised 60 Vbeta and 13 Jbeta primers. Sequenced by immunoSEQ multiplex PCR; TCRdb stores in-frame clones only, minus some. The table shows approximately 150,000 clones, with around 81% occurring only once. The source of this sequence is a man in his forties or fifties in good health and CMV-seronegative. Sample: PBMCs. V gene TRBV27 combines with J gene TRBJ2-2; 14 nucleotides match TRBD2. The CDR3 spells CASSLTQSGTSGSKGHTGELFF. The CDR3 region has the DNA TGTGCCAGCAGTTTAACACAATCCGGGACTAGCGGGAGTAAGGGGCACACCGGGGAGCTGTTTTTT.